These T cell receptor beta chains were read from a single sample in a study of vaccination and CD4 T cells after COVID-19. These receptors' antigens are unknown. Each CDR3 protein is one row after TCRdb ran MiXCR on the PCR reads. The data show under 10,000 distinct CDR3 sequences, 25% to 35% seen once. The sequenced sample consisted of CD4+ T cells from blood, cultured in vitro. These receptors were obtained from a human donor in good health. Both conserved end residues are part of each CDR3. The order of the fields is V gene, clone size, CDR3 length, D gene, J gene, CDR3 protein, CDR3 DNA. A D gene is named only where the DNA matches it firmly. Part of the rows lack a size; the others show once, few, many or a class for expanded clones.

V gene: TRBV20-1; clone size: .; CDR3 length: 12; D gene: .; J gene: TRBJ2-5; CDR3 protein: CSVPSLQETQYF; CDR3 DNA: TGCAGTGTTCCCTCGCTCCAAGAGACCCAGTACTTC
V gene: TRBV7-9; clone size: medium-sized; CDR3 length: 15; D gene: TRBD1; J gene: TRBJ1-2; CDR3 protein: CASSRRGQGVYGYTF; CDR3 DNA: TGTGCCAGCAGCAGACGAGGACAGGGCGTCTATGGCTACACCTTC
V gene: TRBV7-2; clone size: .; CDR3 length: 14; D gene: .; J gene: TRBJ2-3; CDR3 protein: CASSLGRAGDTQYF; CDR3 DNA: TGTGCCAGCAGCCTAGGTAGGGCCGGAGATACGCAGTATTTT
V gene: TRBV25-1; clone size: .; CDR3 length: 15; D gene: TRBD2; J gene: TRBJ2-2; CDR3 protein: CASSEWSGRSGELFF; CDR3 DNA: TGTGCCAGCAGTGAATGGAGCGGGAGGTCCGGGGAGCTGTTTTTT
V gene: TRBV7-2; clone size: few; CDR3 length: 15; D gene: .; J gene: TRBJ2-1; CDR3 protein: CASSLASLGSNEQFF; CDR3 DNA: TGTGCCAGCAGCTTAGCCTCCCTCGGGAGCAATGAGCAGTTCTTC
V gene: TRBV27; clone size: .; CDR3 length: 13; D gene: .; J gene: TRBJ2-7; CDR3 protein: CASSRGRIYEQYF; CDR3 DNA: TGTGCCAGCAGCAGGGGAAGGATTTACGAGCAGTACTTC
V gene: TRBV27; clone size: .; CDR3 length: 13; D gene: .; J gene: TRBJ2-7; CDR3 protein: CASSYRASYEQYF; CDR3 DNA: TGTGCCAGCAGTTACCGGGCCTCCTACGAGCAGTACTTC
V gene: TRBV27; clone size: .; CDR3 length: 17; D gene: TRBD1; J gene: TRBJ2-3; CDR3 protein: CASSSYGTGKSTDTQYF; CDR3 DNA: TGTGCCAGCAGCTCCTACGGGACAGGGAAGAGCACAGATACGCAGTATTTT
V gene: TRBV20-1; clone size: .; CDR3 length: 17; D gene: .; J gene: TRBJ2-3; CDR3 protein: CSARAIRRGLSTDTQYF; CDR3 DNA: TGCAGTGCTAGAGCCATCCGGCGCGGATTGAGCACAGATACGCAGTATTTT
V gene: TRBV6-1; clone size: large; CDR3 length: 13; D gene: .; J gene: TRBJ1-6; CDR3 protein: CASSPGGDSPLHF; CDR3 DNA: TGTGCCAGCAGCCCGGGAGGGGACTCACCCCTCCACTTT
V gene: TRBV5-1; clone size: .; CDR3 length: 14; D gene: TRBD2; J gene: TRBJ2-1; CDR3 protein: CASSLVLAGDEQFF; CDR3 DNA: TGCGCCAGCAGCTTGGTCCTAGCGGGCGATGAGCAGTTCTTC
V gene: TRBV20-1; clone size: .; CDR3 length: 13; D gene: .; J gene: TRBJ2-1; CDR3 protein: CSASNRDYNEQFF; CDR3 DNA: TGCAGTGCTAGCAACAGGGACTACAATGAGCAGTTCTTC
V gene: TRBV11-3; clone size: .; CDR3 length: 14; D gene: TRBD1; J gene: TRBJ2-7; CDR3 protein: CASSSSGGMYEQYF; CDR3 DNA: TGTGCCAGCAGCTCCTCAGGGGGTATGTACGAGCAGTACTTC
V gene: TRBV6-2/TRBV6-3; clone size: .; CDR3 length: 17; D gene: TRBD2; J gene: TRBJ2-3; CDR3 protein: CASSYPLTSGSTDTQYF; CDR3 DNA: TGTGCCAGCAGTTATCCTTTGACTAGCGGTAGCACAGATACGCAGTATTTT
V gene: TRBV10-1; clone size: .; CDR3 length: 16; D gene: .; J gene: TRBJ2-3; CDR3 protein: CASSDTGIESTDTQYF; CDR3 DNA: TGCGCCAGCAGTGATACAGGGATAGAGAGCACAGATACGCAGTATTTT
V gene: TRBV28; clone size: .; CDR3 length: 16; D gene: TRBD1; J gene: TRBJ2-7; CDR3 protein: CASRMSIRDRDHEQYF; CDR3 DNA: TGTGCCAGCAGGATGAGCATCCGGGACAGGGACCACGAGCAGTACTTC
V gene: TRBV28; clone size: few; CDR3 length: 15; D gene: TRBD1; J gene: TRBJ1-5; CDR3 protein: CASTHGDRVNQPQHF; CDR3 DNA: TGTGCCAGCACACATGGGGACAGGGTCAATCAGCCCCAGCATTTT
V gene: TRBV6-1; clone size: .; CDR3 length: 15; D gene: TRBD1; J gene: TRBJ2-7; CDR3 protein: CASRHGQGASHEQYF; CDR3 DNA: TGTGCCAGCAGACACGGACAGGGGGCGTCCCACGAGCAGTACTTC
V gene: TRBV2; clone size: .; CDR3 length: 14; D gene: TRBD2; J gene: TRBJ2-1; CDR3 protein: CASISGSSYNEQFF; CDR3 DNA: TGTGCCAGCATCAGCGGGAGCTCCTACAATGAGCAGTTCTTC
V gene: TRBV19; clone size: .; CDR3 length: 15; D gene: .; J gene: TRBJ2-7; CDR3 protein: CASTPGNQPSFEQYF; CDR3 DNA: TGTGCCAGTACCCCCGGGAACCAACCAAGTTTCGAGCAGTACTTC
V gene: TRBV27; clone size: few; CDR3 length: 15; D gene: .; J gene: TRBJ2-5; CDR3 protein: CASSLWLANQETQYF; CDR3 DNA: TGTGCCAGCAGTTTATGGCTAGCGAATCAAGAGACCCAGTACTTC
V gene: TRBV6-4; clone size: .; CDR3 length: 14; D gene: TRBD2; J gene: TRBJ2-2; CDR3 protein: CASSASGSTGELFF; CDR3 DNA: TGTGCCAGCAGTGCTAGCGGGAGCACCGGGGAGCTGTTTTTT
V gene: TRBV9; clone size: .; CDR3 length: 15; D gene: TRBD1; J gene: TRBJ2-5; CDR3 protein: CASSVEGTGGETQYF; CDR3 DNA: TGTGCCAGCAGCGTAGAAGGGACAGGCGGAGAGACCCAGTACTTC
V gene: TRBV7-2; clone size: .; CDR3 length: 13; D gene: .; J gene: TRBJ2-5; CDR3 protein: CASTLEREETQYF; CDR3 DNA: TGTGCCAGCACTCTGGAGCGGGAAGAGACCCAGTACTTC
V gene: TRBV7-3; clone size: .; CDR3 length: 15; D gene: .; J gene: TRBJ1-2; CDR3 protein: CASSLTSGKQYGYTF; CDR3 DNA: TGTGCCAGCAGCTTAACGTCGGGAAAGCAGTATGGCTACACCTTC
V gene: TRBV20-1; clone size: medium-sized; CDR3 length: 15; D gene: TRBD1; J gene: TRBJ1-5; CDR3 protein: CSASRDRGFGQPQHF; CDR3 DNA: TGCAGTGCTAGCCGGGACAGGGGGTTCGGACAGCCCCAGCATTTT
V gene: TRBV28; clone size: .; CDR3 length: 15; D gene: .; J gene: TRBJ2-3; CDR3 protein: CASSFTGQNTDTQYF; CDR3 DNA: TGTGCCAGCAGTTTTACCGGACAGAATACAGATACGCAGTATTTT
V gene: TRBV7-2; clone size: .; CDR3 length: 14; D gene: .; J gene: TRBJ2-2; CDR3 protein: CASSRDRFPGELFF; CDR3 DNA: TGTGCCAGCAGCCGCGACAGATTTCCCGGGGAGCTGTTTTTT
V gene: TRBV2; clone size: .; CDR3 length: 14; D gene: TRBD1; J gene: TRBJ2-7; CDR3 protein: CASSGQGPSYEQYF; CDR3 DNA: TGTGCCAGCAGTGGACAGGGACCCTCCTACGAGCAGTACTTC
V gene: TRBV12-3/TRBV12-4; clone size: medium-sized; CDR3 length: 15; D gene: TRBD2; J gene: TRBJ2-5; CDR3 protein: CASSFWGGDQETQYF; CDR3 DNA: TGTGCCAGCAGTTTCTGGGGGGGAGACCAAGAGACCCAGTACTTC
V gene: TRBV6-1; clone size: few; CDR3 length: 17; D gene: .; J gene: TRBJ1-5; CDR3 protein: CASTYKAAGRFGQPQHF; CDR3 DNA: TGTGCCAGCACCTACAAAGCGGCAGGGAGATTCGGGCAGCCCCAGCATTTT
V gene: TRBV29-1; clone size: .; CDR3 length: 11; D gene: .; J gene: TRBJ1-2; CDR3 protein: CSVKDGSGYTF; CDR3 DNA: TGCAGCGTCAAAGACGGATCGGGCTACACCTTC
V gene: TRBV20-1; clone size: .; CDR3 length: 13; D gene: TRBD2; J gene: TRBJ2-7; CDR3 protein: CSAVLAGVYEQYF; CDR3 DNA: TGCAGTGCGGTACTAGCGGGAGTCTACGAGCAGTACTTC
V gene: TRBV19; clone size: .; CDR3 length: 13; D gene: .; J gene: TRBJ1-2; CDR3 protein: CASSIGQGRGYTF; CDR3 DNA: TGTGCCAGTAGTATCGGGCAGGGCCGTGGCTACACCTTC
V gene: TRBV25-1; clone size: .; CDR3 length: 16; D gene: TRBD2; J gene: TRBJ2-1; CDR3 protein: CASSEPRGLAGDEQFF; CDR3 DNA: TGTGCCAGCAGTGAACCGCGGGGACTAGCCGGTGATGAGCAGTTCTTC
V gene: TRBV2; clone size: medium-sized; CDR3 length: 13; D gene: TRBD2; J gene: TRBJ2-5; CDR3 protein: CASWLAARETQYF; CDR3 DNA: TGTGCCAGCTGGCTAGCGGCACGGGAGACCCAGTACTTC
V gene: TRBV5-4; clone size: few; CDR3 length: 12; D gene: .; J gene: TRBJ2-7; CDR3 protein: CASSLDFYEQYF; CDR3 DNA: TGTGCCAGCAGCTTGGACTTCTACGAGCAGTACTTC
V gene: TRBV2; clone size: .; CDR3 length: 14; D gene: .; J gene: TRBJ1-5; CDR3 protein: CASNFDSSNQPQHF; CDR3 DNA: TGTGCCAGCAACTTCGACTCTAGCAATCAGCCCCAGCATTTT
V gene: TRBV5-8; clone size: few; CDR3 length: 9; D gene: .; J gene: TRBJ2-7; CDR3 protein: CASSFEQYF; CDR3 DNA: TGTGCCAGCAGCTTCGAGCAGTACTTC
V gene: TRBV20-1; clone size: large; CDR3 length: 13; D gene: .; J gene: TRBJ2-7; CDR3 protein: CSAPGTVSYEQYF; CDR3 DNA: TGCAGTGCTCCCGGGACGGTCTCCTACGAGCAGTACTTC
V gene: TRBV7-2; clone size: few; CDR3 length: 16; D gene: TRBD1; J gene: TRBJ2-7; CDR3 protein: CASSIRTGGYSYEQYF; CDR3 DNA: TGTGCCAGCAGCATACGGACAGGGGGCTACTCCTACGAGCAGTACTTC
V gene: TRBV15; clone size: .; CDR3 length: 15; D gene: TRBD1; J gene: TRBJ2-5; CDR3 protein: CATGATGAYQETQYF; CDR3 DNA: TGTGCCACCGGTGCTACAGGGGCCTATCAAGAGACCCAGTACTTC
V gene: TRBV18; clone size: .; CDR3 length: 14; D gene: .; J gene: TRBJ2-7; CDR3 protein: CASSPSSSTYEQYF; CDR3 DNA: TGTGCCAGCTCACCAAGCAGCAGTACTTACGAGCAGTACTTC
V gene: TRBV10-2; clone size: .; CDR3 length: 15; D gene: .; J gene: TRBJ2-5; CDR3 protein: CASSVYGSGQETQYF; CDR3 DNA: TGCGCCAGCAGTGTATATGGGAGCGGCCAAGAGACCCAGTACTTC
V gene: TRBV7-6; clone size: .; CDR3 length: 14; D gene: TRBD2; J gene: TRBJ2-1; CDR3 protein: CASRGEGPYNEQFF; CDR3 DNA: TGTGCCAGCAGGGGGGAGGGCCCGTACAATGAGCAGTTCTTC
V gene: TRBV7-2; clone size: .; CDR3 length: 15; D gene: TRBD2; J gene: TRBJ2-1; CDR3 protein: CASSPPSLAGVEQFF; CDR3 DNA: TGTGCCAGCAGCCCACCATCTCTAGCGGGAGTTGAGCAGTTCTTC
V gene: TRBV6-1; clone size: few; CDR3 length: 15; D gene: TRBD2; J gene: TRBJ2-7; CDR3 protein: CASITLAGYRYEQYF; CDR3 DNA: TGTGCCAGCATCACTCTAGCGGGATACCGCTACGAGCAGTACTTC
V gene: TRBV6-5; clone size: .; CDR3 length: 15; D gene: .; J gene: TRBJ1-5; CDR3 protein: CASSSGLIRNQPQHF; CDR3 DNA: TGTGCCAGCAGTTCAGGGCTCATTAGAAATCAGCCCCAGCATTTT
V gene: TRBV6-4; clone size: few; CDR3 length: 15; D gene: TRBD1; J gene: TRBJ1-2; CDR3 protein: CASSDSAGGLYGYTF; CDR3 DNA: TGTGCCAGCAGTGACTCGGCAGGGGGCTTGTACGGCTACACCTTC
V gene: TRBV6-2/TRBV6-3; clone size: .; CDR3 length: 15; D gene: TRBD2; J gene: TRBJ2-1; CDR3 protein: CASRQLAGVHNEQFF; CDR3 DNA: TGTGCCAGCAGACAACTAGCGGGAGTCCACAATGAGCAGTTCTTC
V gene: TRBV4-3; clone size: .; CDR3 length: 16; D gene: .; J gene: TRBJ2-6; CDR3 protein: CASSQDGSSGANVLTF; CDR3 DNA: TGCGCCAGCAGCCAAGACGGCAGCTCTGGGGCCAACGTCCTGACTTTC
V gene: TRBV2; clone size: few; CDR3 length: 14; D gene: TRBD1; J gene: TRBJ1-2; CDR3 protein: CASSVIQGPHGYTF; CDR3 DNA: TGTGCCAGCAGCGTTATACAGGGGCCACATGGCTACACCTTC
V gene: TRBV11-2; clone size: once; CDR3 length: 13; D gene: .; J gene: TRBJ2-3; CDR3 protein: CASSSTGRDTQYF; CDR3 DNA: TGTGCCAGCAGCTCGACAGGGAGGGATACGCAGTATTTT
V gene: TRBV4-3; clone size: once; CDR3 length: 14; D gene: .; J gene: TRBJ2-7; CDR3 protein: CASSHASGDYEQYF; CDR3 DNA: TGCGCCAGCAGCCATGCCTCTGGGGACTACGAGCAGTACTTC
V gene: TRBV7-2; clone size: .; CDR3 length: 14; D gene: .; J gene: TRBJ2-5; CDR3 protein: CASSLMRGQETQYF; CDR3 DNA: TGTGCCAGCAGCTTAATGCGGGGCCAAGAGACCCAGTACTTC
V gene: TRBV4-1; clone size: .; CDR3 length: 14; D gene: .; J gene: TRBJ2-7; CDR3 protein: CATQAGTKGEEQYF; CDR3 DNA: TGCGCCACCCAGGCCGGGACAAAGGGTGAGGAGCAGTACTTC
V gene: TRBV6-5; clone size: few; CDR3 length: 16; D gene: TRBD1; J gene: TRBJ2-5; CDR3 protein: CASSYSNRGVGETQYF; CDR3 DNA: TGTGCCAGCAGTTACTCGAACAGGGGGGTCGGAGAGACCCAGTACTTC